The 2 T cell receptor beta chains given below trace back to one sample, sequenced in a study of blood T cell repertoires in COVID-19. The table came from immunoSEQ multiplex PCR; TCRdb's copy has only in-frame clones and leaves some out. Among about 240,000 clones listed, around 86% were seen once. The material sequenced was peripheral blood. All receptors derive from a woman aged 60 to 75 with active or convalescent COVID-19.

About this clone itself: The same CDR3 also results from other DNA sequences found in this sample. This rearrangement joins TRBV25-1 to TRBJ1-1, with unresolved D. The CDR3 totals 13 residues. V lost 3 bases, J lost 2 bases, and 7 bases lay in between. The V gene's germline CDR1 is MGHDK and CDR2 SYGVNS. CDR3 DNA sequence: TGTGCCAGCAGTGAGTTATTAAACACTGAAGCTTTCTTT. Its protein is CASSELLNTEAFF. The full variable domain, with the rest looked up from reference TRBV25-1 and TRBJ1-1, is EADIYQTPRYLVIGTGKKITLECSQTMGHDKMYWYQQDPGMELHLIHYSYGVNSTEKGDLSSESTVSRIRTEHFPLTLESARPSHTSQYLCASSELLNTEAFFGQGTRLTVV.

J is TRBJ1-1 and V is TRBV3-1 (or the pseudogene TRBV3-2); 10 bases are a match to TRBD1. The CDR3 consists of 14 residues. V shed 6 bases, J shed 3 bases, and the junction held 4 bases outside the gene matches. Germline V gives CDR1 LGHDT, CDR2 YNNKEL (reference sequence). CDR3 DNA: TGTGCCAGCAGTCGGACAGGGGGAGACACTGAAGCTTTCTTT. This encodes CASSRTGGDTEAFF.